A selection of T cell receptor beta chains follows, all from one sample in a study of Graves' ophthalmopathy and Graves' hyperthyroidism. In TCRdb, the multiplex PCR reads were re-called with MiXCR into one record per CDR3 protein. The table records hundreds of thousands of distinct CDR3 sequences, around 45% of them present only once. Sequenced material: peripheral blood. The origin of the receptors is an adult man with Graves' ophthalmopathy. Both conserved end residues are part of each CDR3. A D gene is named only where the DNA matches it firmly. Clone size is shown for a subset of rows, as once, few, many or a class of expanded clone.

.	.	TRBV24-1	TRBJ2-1	CATSDRQGSYNEQFF	TGTGCCACCAGTGATCGGCAGGGAAGCTACAATGAGCAGTTCTTC
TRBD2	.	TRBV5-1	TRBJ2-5	CASSGAAAGEETQYF	TGCGCCAGCAGCGGCGCGGCTGCGGGAGAGGAGACCCAGTACTTC
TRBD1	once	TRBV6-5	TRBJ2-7	CASSDRGTEHCEQYF	TGTGCCAGCAGCGACAGAGGGACAGAGCACTGCGAGCAGTACTTC
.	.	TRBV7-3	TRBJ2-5	CASSSPGRKETQYF	TGCGCCAGCAGCTCCCCAGGGCGAAAAGAGACCCAGTACTTC
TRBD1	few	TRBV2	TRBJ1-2	CASTGQGADGYTF	TGTGCCAGCACTGGGCAGGGGGCAGATGGCTACACCTTC
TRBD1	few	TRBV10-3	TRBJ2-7	CAIRADRGQDEQYF	TGTGCCATCAGGGCTGACAGGGGGCAAGACGAGCAGTACTTC
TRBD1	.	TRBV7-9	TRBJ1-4	CASSRDRGDEKLFF	TGTGCCAGCAGCAGAGACAGGGGGGATGAAAAACTGTTTTTT
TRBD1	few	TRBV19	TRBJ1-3	CASSTIGTGLLSGNTIYF	TGTGCCAGTAGTACAATCGGGACAGGATTACTCTCTGGAAACACCATATATTTT
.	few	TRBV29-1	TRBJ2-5	CSVEWGSEVGETQYF	TGCAGCGTTGAATGGGGATCGGAGGTTGGAGAGACCCAGTACTTC
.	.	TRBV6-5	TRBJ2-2	CASSYTGYIWLF	TGTGCCAGCAGTTACACGGGGTACATTTGGCTTTTT
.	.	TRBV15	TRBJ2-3	CATSRTESTDTQYF	TGTGCCACCAGCAGGACAGAGAGCACAGATACGCAGTATTTT
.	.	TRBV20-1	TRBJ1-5	CSARAGVPGNQPQHF	TGCAGTGCTAGGGCAGGGGTTCCGGGCAATCAGCCCCAGCATTTT
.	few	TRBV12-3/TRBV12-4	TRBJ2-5	CASSLSRNQETQYF	TGTGCCAGCAGTTTAAGCCGGAACCAAGAGACCCAGTACTTC
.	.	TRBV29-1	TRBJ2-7	CSVVQQGGGLARPCEQYF	TGCAGCGTGGTCCAACAGGGGGGAGGACTAGCTAGGCCCTGCGAGCAGTACTTC
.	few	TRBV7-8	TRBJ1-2	CASSLGNSDTYGYTF	TGTGCCAGCAGCTTGGGTAATTCGGACACCTATGGCTACACCTTC
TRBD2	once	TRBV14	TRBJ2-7	CASSQVANLAGDLSYEQYF	TGTGCCAGCAGCCAAGTTGCTAACCTAGCGGGAGATCTCTCCTACGAGCAGTACTTC
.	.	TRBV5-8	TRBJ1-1	CASSPTGSRAFF	TGTGCCAGCAGCCCTACAGGGTCCCGAGCTTTCTTT
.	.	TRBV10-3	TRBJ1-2	CASSEGTQNYGYTF	TGTGCCAGCAGTGAGGGGACACAAAACTATGGCTACACCTTC
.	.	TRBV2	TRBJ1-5	CASSALRGSNGEPQHF	TGTGCCAGCAGCGCTCTTCGGGGCTCGAACGGGGAGCCCCAGCATTTT
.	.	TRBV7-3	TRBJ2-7	CASSLDVTYEQYF	TGTGCCAGCAGCTTAGATGTCACCTACGAGCAGTACTTC